Included here is one T cell receptor (beta chain) sequence, with context. The CDR3 totals 14 residues. Between the trimmed V and J ends, which lost 10 bases and 5 bases, there was a span of 20 bases. Germline loops: CDR1 MNHEY, CDR2 SVGAGI. This entry comes from a study of cytomegalovirus exposure and HLA in healthy donors. PCR employed 60 Vbeta and 13 Jbeta primers. Assay: immunoSEQ multiplex PCR; the TCRdb copy retains only in-frame clones and omits some. Of about 200,000 clones listed, about 83% are singletons. The chain links TRBV6-5 to TRBJ2-5, with D perhaps TRBD2 (7 bases). The specimen sequenced was PBMCs. The receptor comes from a man aged 40-55 years in good health and CMV-seropositive. The CDR3 loop reads CATRGWGGEETQYF. CDR3 DNA: TGTGCCACCCGGGGGTGGGGGGGCGAGGAGACCCAGTACTTC.